The 31 T cell receptor beta chains reported below all come from one sample, sequenced in a study of blood T cells in healthy people across ages. With a J-beta primer mix and a sample-barcoded 5' primer, a second PCR ran 7 to 11 cycles. TCRdb reprocessed the 5' RACE reads with MiXCR, giving one entry per CDR3 protein. The profile shows roughly 1,500,000 distinct CDR3 sequences, about 31% of them singletons. Sequenced sample: blood. These receptors were taken from a woman aged 25 to 45 in good health.

This clonotype was detected many times. Here the CDR3 DNA reads TGCAGCGTCGCCCCGGGACTAGCGTCTGATGAGCAGTTCTTC. Translation: CSVAPGLASDEQFF. The rearrangement links TRBV29-1 to TRBJ2-1; 10 nucleotides match TRBD2. V was clipped by 6 bases and J by 8 bases; unmatched bases: 10. CDR1 and CDR2 from the germline V gene are SQVTM and ANQGSEA. The CDR3 totals 14 residues.

The V gene is TRBV20-1, the J gene TRBJ1-2, with D possibly matching TRBD1 (6 bases). With 4 bases removed from V and 4 bases from J, the gap between germline ends came to 10 bases. The germline V gene encodes CDR1 DFQATT and CDR2 SNEGSKA (reference sequence). CDR3 length: 12 amino acids. The CDR3 DNA reads as TGCAGTGCTATAAGAGGGGGCTATGGCTACACCTTC. This codes for CSAIRGGYGYTF.

This clonotype was observed many times. The chain combines TRBV7-9 with TRBJ2-3; TRBD1 is a possible D gene (6 bases). Germline V gives CDR1 SEHNR, CDR2 FQNEAQ (reference sequence). The CDR3 consists of 15 residues. V was cut by 0 bases and J by 6 bases, with 13 bases left in between. The CDR3 nucleotides read TGTGCCAGCAGCTTAGCCTCCGGGACATCGGATACGCAGTATTTT. It is translated as CASSLASGTSDTQYF.

V usage is TRBV10-3 and J usage is TRBJ1-2; D gene ambiguous. Germline assignment: CDR1 ENHRY and CDR2 SYGVKD. The CDR3 has 13 residues. Trimming removed 0 bases from V and 6 bases from J, with 8 bases in between. CDR3 nucleotides: TGTGCCATCAGTGAGTCGAGGTCGGATGGCTACACCTTC. As protein: CAISESRSDGYTF.

This clonotype came up a few times. This chain joins TRBV7-9 and TRBJ2-1; 8 nucleotides line up with TRBD2. There are 15 residues in the CDR3. CDR1 and CDR2 from the germline V gene are SEHNR and FQNEAQ (reference sequence). After removal of 3 bases from V and 4 bases from J, the junction contained 5 bases not matched to a gene. This CDR3 reads CASSFLLAEYNEQFF. As DNA, the CDR3 is TGTGCCAGCAGCTTTCTACTAGCGGAATACAATGAGCAGTTCTTC.

The V gene is TRBV20-1, the J gene TRBJ2-7, with a possible D match to TRBD2 (5 bases). The V gene lost 7 bases and the J gene lost 0 bases, with 13 bases spanning the gap. CDR1 and CDR2 from the germline V gene are DFQATT and SNEGSKA (reference sequence). CDR3 size: 13 residues. The CDR3, as DNA: TGCAGTGTTCGCGGGCAGCCCTCCTACGAGCAGTACTTC. This translates into CSVRGQPSYEQYF.

This clonotype showed up just a few times. V usage is TRBV2 and J usage is TRBJ2-1; 10 bases align to TRBD1. V lost 6 bases, J lost 8 bases, and 7 bases stayed unmatched. The CDR3 extends over 14 amino acids. Germline CDR1 and CDR2: SNHLY and FYNNEI. CDR3 sequence: CASSADRGRDEQFF. In DNA, the CDR3 is TGTGCCAGCAGCGCTGACAGGGGGCGGGATGAGCAGTTCTTC.

The chain couples TRBV10-3 to TRBJ2-1, with D hard to call. CDR3 length: 12 amino acids. Germline CDR1 is ENHRY and CDR2 is SYGVKD. V was pared by 0 bases and J by 9 bases, with 6 bases between. CDR3 in amino acids: CAISESWPEQFF. In DNA form, the CDR3 reads TGTGCCATCAGTGAGTCTTGGCCTGAGCAGTTCTTC.

This clonotype was observed a few times. The chain employs TRBV7-9 and TRBJ2-7; D perhaps matches TRBD2 (6 bases). CDR3 length: 13 amino acids. V was pared by 4 bases and J by 5 bases, with 12 bases between. The germline V gene has CDR1 SEHNR and CDR2 FQNEAQ (reference sequence). CDR3 sequence: CASSSGLDDEQYF. The CDR3 DNA follows: TGTGCCAGCAGCTCGGGACTTGACGACGAGCAGTACTTC.

This clonotype was detected ten times or more. The chain recombines TRBV20-1 with TRBJ1-2; no definite D call. V lost 0 bases to trimming and J lost 3 bases, with 11 bases between them. CDR1 is DFQATT, CDR2 SNEGSKA, per germline (reference sequence). The CDR3 is 14 residues long. CDR3 in DNA: TGCAGTGCTAGAGATCCGGGCACCTACTATGGCTACACCTTC. It encodes CSARDPGTYYGYTF.

The chain joins TRBV12-3 or TRBV12-4 to TRBJ1-1; 8 nucleotides match TRBD1. This CDR3 region has 13 residues. After removal of 6 bases from V and 6 bases from J, the junction contained 6 bases not matched to a gene. The CDR3 here is CASRIQGGAEAFF. The CDR3 bases are TGTGCCAGCAGGATACAGGGGGGCGCTGAAGCTTTCTTT.

The rearrangement links TRBV11-2 to TRBJ2-1, with 8 bases lining up with TRBD1. The CDR3 totals 16 residues. The germline V gene encodes CDR1 SGHAT and CDR2 FQNNGV. The V gene end was trimmed by 6 bases and the J gene end by 0 bases; junction bases not matched to a gene: 7. The CDR3 DNA is TGTGCCAGCAGTGGTAGGACAGGGAGCTCCTACAATGAGCAGTTCTTC. Amino acid sequence: CASSGRTGSSYNEQFF.

The chain couples TRBV5-1 to TRBJ1-6, with 7 bases identical to TRBD1. This CDR3 spans 14 amino acids. Trimming at V came to 2 bases and at J to 6 bases, leaving 2 bases not matched to a gene. Per the germline V gene, CDR1 is SGHRS and CDR2 is YFSETQ. DNA for the CDR3: TGCGCCAGCAGCTTACAGGGGACTAATTCACCCCTCCACTTT. The encoded protein is CASSLQGTNSPLHF.

The rearrangement joins TRBV5-1 to TRBJ2-3; D is tentatively TRBD1 or TRBD2 (5 bases each). Trimming took 3 bases from V and 4 from J, leaving 24 bases between them. CDR1 and CDR2 from the germline V gene are SGHRS and YFSETQ. This CDR3 spans 18 amino acids. CDR3 in DNA: TGCGCCAGCAGCTATGCCCGGGACGGGTTCGGGACCCCAGATACGCAGTATTTT. It is translated as CASSYARDGFGTPDTQYF. The variable domain in full, completed from reference TRBV5-1 and TRBJ2-3, reads KAGVTQTPRYLIKTRGQQVTLSCSPISGHRSVSWYQQTPGQGLQFLFEYFSETQRNKGNFPGRFSGRQFSNSRSEMNVSTLELGDSALYLCASSYARDGFGTPDTQYFGPGTRLTVL.

The genes are TRBV20-1 and TRBJ2-3, with a tentative D call TRBD2 (5 bases). Germline values: CDR1 DFQATT, CDR2 SNEGSKA (reference sequence). The CDR3 totals 18 residues. V was shortened by 1 base and J by 8 bases, with 28 bases between the two germline ends. CDR3: CSARGVAPREREIITQYF. The CDR3 DNA sequence: TGCAGTGCTAGAGGGGTAGCGCCCCGGGAAAGAGAGATCATTACGCAGTATTTT.

This clonotype was seen more than once but under ten times. The V gene is TRBV2, the J gene TRBJ2-1; D is perhaps TRBD2 (5 bases). CDR3 length: 18 amino acids. CDR1 and CDR2 from the germline V gene are SNHLY and FYNNEI. Trimming took off 7 bases at V and 1 base at J, with 23 bases between the two ends. As DNA, the CDR3 is TGTGCCAGCACCTCCGGGGTGAAAACACTGGGGTCCTACAATGAGCAGTTCTTC. Translating gives CASTSGVKTLGSYNEQFF. Drawing the rest from reference TRBV2 and TRBJ2-1, the complete variable domain is EPEVTQTPSHQVTQMGQEVILRCVPISNHLYFYWYRQILGQKVEFLVSFYNNEISEKSEIFDDQFSVERPDGSNFTLKIRSTKLEDSAMYFCASTSGVKTLGSYNEQFFGPGTRLTVL.

On this clonotype: Germline is not matched at one junction end, which may reflect a read error. This chain joins TRBV7-9 and TRBJ1-5; TRBD1 is a possible D gene (6 bases). Germline V gene sequence: CDR1 SEHNR, CDR2 FQNEAQ (reference sequence). The CDR3 is 15 residues long. CDR3 sequence: CVSRERGMSNQPQHF. The DNA for the CDR3 is TGTGTCAGCAGGGAAAGGGGGATGAGCAATCAGCCCCAGCATTTT. The variable domain in full, with the rest retrieved from reference TRBV7-9 and TRBJ1-5, is DTGVSQNPRHKITKRGQNVTFRCDPISEHNRLYWYRQTLGQGPEFLTYFQNEAQLEKSRLLSDRFSAERPKGSFSTLEIQRTEQGDSAMYLCVSRERGMSNQPQHFGDGTRLSIL.

The chain has TRBV27 and TRBJ2-2; 10 bases map to TRBD2. V dropped 4 bases and J dropped 9; count of bases not matched to a gene: 17. There are 18 residues in the CDR3. Germline V gene sequence: CDR1 MNHEY, CDR2 SMNVEV (reference sequence). CDR3 sequence reads: CASSSGRPASGRIWELFF. The CDR3 coding sequence is TGTGCCAGCAGTTCGGGACGGCCCGCTAGCGGGAGAATCTGGGAGCTGTTTTTT.

This clonotype occurred a few times. The chain combines TRBV20-1 with TRBJ2-3, with D maybe TRBD2 (6 bases). The V and J ends lost 6 bases and 0 bases respectively, with 19 bases between them. Looked up from germline, CDR1 is DFQATT and CDR2 is SNEGSKA (reference sequence). The CDR3 has 16 amino acids. DNA for the CDR3: TGCAGTGCCTCACGTGGCGGACTACTTAGCACAGATACGCAGTATTTT. Amino acids: CSASRGGLLSTDTQYF.

V usage is TRBV29-1 and J usage is TRBJ1-4; 7 bases are a match to TRBD1. Per the germline V gene, CDR1 is SQVTM and CDR2 is ANQGSEA. The CDR3 has 15 amino acids. V shed 7 bases, J shed 5 bases, and the junction held 13 bases outside the gene matches. CDR3: CSAPRVRGVNEKLFF. CDR3 nucleotide sequence: TGCAGCGCCCCCAGAGTCAGGGGGGTCAATGAAAAACTGTTTTTT.

This clonotype was picked up many times. The chain is built from TRBV29-1 and TRBJ2-7; no clear D gene. CDR1 is SQVTM, CDR2 ANQGSEA, per germline. The CDR3 contains 11 residues. V lost 6 bases and J lost 4, with 10 bases in between. The CDR3 nucleotides read TGCAGCGTGCTCGTAGTTTACGAGCAGTACTTC. Residues: CSVLVVYEQYF.

As regards this clonotype: An end of the junction does not agree with germline; a read error may underlie this. The chain combines TRBV20-1 with TRBJ2-3; tentatively, D is TRBD2 (5 bases). The CDR3 is made up of 13 amino acids. Germline values: CDR1 DFQATT, CDR2 SNEGSKA (reference sequence). The CDR3 DNA sequence: TGCAGTGCTAGCCCTAGCTCGGCAGATACGCGGTATTTT. Protein sequence: CSASPSSADTRYF.

This clonotype has a handful of counts. The rearrangement joins TRBV20-1 to TRBJ1-1; 9 bases match TRBD1. The germline V gene encodes CDR1 DFQATT and CDR2 SNEGSKA (reference sequence). The CDR3 covers 14 residues. V dropped 2 bases and J dropped 1; count of bases not matched to a gene: 2. CDR3 DNA: TGCAGTGCTAGACCGGGACAGGGGAACACTGAAGCTTTCTTT. Its translation: CSARPGQGNTEAFF.

The rearrangement links TRBV24-1 to TRBJ1-2, with D perhaps matching TRBD1 (6 bases). The CDR3 has 12 amino acids. Germline V gene lookup returns CDR1 KGHDR and CDR2 SFDVKD. V was trimmed by 3 bases and J by 8 bases, leaving 9 bases between them. Here the CDR3 DNA reads TGTGCCACCAGTGATGCAGGGGAGGGCTACACCTTC. Amino acids: CATSDAGEGYTF.

This chain links TRBV20-1 with TRBJ1-2; 7 bases are a match to TRBD1. The length of the CDR3 is 13 residues. Germline loops: CDR1 DFQATT, CDR2 SNEGSKA (reference sequence). Losses at the gene ends were 5 bases for V and 6 bases for J; bases not matched to a gene: 9. The CDR3 loop is CSASGQPFDGYTF. The CDR3 nucleotides read TGCAGTGCTTCGGGACAGCCCTTCGATGGCTACACCTTC.

The DNA of the CDR3 is TGTGCCATCAGTGAGTCGAGACAGGAGGGAAAACTGTTTTTT. Residues: CAISESRQEGKLFF. The rearrangement links TRBV10-3 to TRBJ1-4; maybe TRBD1 (6 bases). The length of the CDR3 is 14 residues. Germline V lookup: CDR1 ENHRY, CDR2 SYGVKD. Deletions cut 0 bases from V and 10 bases from J, with 12 bases between.

The gene calls are TRBV29-1 and TRBJ2-1; tentative D call: TRBD2 (5 bases). The CDR3 covers 17 residues. Per the germline V gene, CDR1 is SQVTM and CDR2 is ANQGSEA. Trimming shortened V by 6 bases and J by 0 bases, and 21 bases separated the two germline ends. In DNA form, the CDR3 reads TGCAGCGTCGGCAACCTAGCCGGCTTTAGCTCCTACAATGAGCAGTTCTTC. Translating gives CSVGNLAGFSSYNEQFF.

The chain combines TRBV6-5 with TRBJ2-3, with D possibly being TRBD1 (6 bases). The CDR3 has 15 amino acids. Germline lookup yields CDR1 MNHEY and CDR2 SVGAGI. V lost 8 bases to trimming and J lost 0 bases, with 15 bases between them. CDR3 sequence reads: CASRNSGASTDTQYF. CDR3 in DNA: TGTGCCAGCCGTAACTCAGGGGCCAGCACAGATACGCAGTATTTT.

For this clonotype: Germline is not matched at one junction end, which may reflect a read error. The V call is TRBV11-2, the J call TRBJ2-6; TRBD2 matches at 12 bases. Germline V gene data show CDR1 as SGHAT and CDR2 as FQNNGV. The CDR3 contains 17 residues. In DNA form, the CDR3 reads TGTGCCAGCAGGAGCCGACTAGCGGGAGATGGGGCCAACGTCCGGACTTTC. This codes for CASRSRLAGDGANVRTF.

V and J are TRBV5-1 and TRBJ2-5, with D uncertain. This CDR3 comprises 14 residues. V was clipped by 4 bases and J by 7 bases, with 17 bases between them. Germline V CDR1 and CDR2: SGHRS, YFSETQ. The CDR3 spells CASSPGPPGWTQYF. CDR3 coding DNA: TGCGCCAGCAGCCCCGGGCCGCCCGGGTGGACCCAGTACTTC.

The V call is TRBV5-6, the J call TRBJ1-2; D uncertain. Germline CDR1 reads SGHDT; CDR2 reads YYEEEE. V lost 4 bases, J lost 9 bases, and 10 bases lay in between. This CDR3 spans 11 amino acids. The CDR3 loop reads CASSPLYSYTF. CDR3 coding DNA: TGTGCCAGCAGCCCGCTTTATAGCTACACCTTC. The whole variable domain, filled in from reference TRBV5-6 and TRBJ1-2, reads DAGVTQSPTHLIKTRGQQVTLRCSPKSGHDTVSWYQQALGQGPQFIFQYYEEEERQRGNFPDRFSGHQFPNYSSELNVNALLLGDSALYLCASSPLYSYTFGSGTRLTVV.